The text below deals with one T cell receptor beta chain. What it binds is unknown. This entry comes from a study of OX40 agonist ivuxolimab in advanced cancers. Findings and limits, study-wide: Individuals who were partial responders at 0.1-3.0 mg/kg had clonal expansion that ranked among the lowest.

Assay used: immunoSEQ multiplex PCR; TCRdb lists only in-frame clones, some missing. Found here are some 74,000 clones, more than 85% of them singletons; the top ten hold more than 5.5%. CDR1 and CDR2 (germline): SGHTS, YDEGEE. CDR3 length: 14 residues. Germline trimming cut 1 base from V and 2 bases from J; bases unmatched to any gene: 2. This chain uses TRBV5-8 with TRBJ2-5, with 7 bases that match TRBD1. Sequencing used CD4+ or CD8+ T cells sorted from blood, obtained in a trial of the OX40 agonist ivuxolimab. The source of this sequence is an adult with an advanced solid tumor such as melanoma, head and neck, liver or kidney cancer. The chain's CDR3 is CASSLKGQQETQYF. CDR3 nucleotides: TGTGCCAGCAGCTTGAAGGGACAGCAAGAGACCCAGTACTTC.